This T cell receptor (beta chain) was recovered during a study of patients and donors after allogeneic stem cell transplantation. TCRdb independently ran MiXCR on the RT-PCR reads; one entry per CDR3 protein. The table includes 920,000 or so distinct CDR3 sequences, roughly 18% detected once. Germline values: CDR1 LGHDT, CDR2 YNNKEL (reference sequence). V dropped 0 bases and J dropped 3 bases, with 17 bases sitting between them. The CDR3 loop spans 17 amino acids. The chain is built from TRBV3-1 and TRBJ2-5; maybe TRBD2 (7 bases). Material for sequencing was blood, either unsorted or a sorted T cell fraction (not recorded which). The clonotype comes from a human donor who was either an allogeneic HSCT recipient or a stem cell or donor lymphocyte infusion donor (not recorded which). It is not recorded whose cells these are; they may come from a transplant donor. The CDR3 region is CASSQEGRAGVEETQYF. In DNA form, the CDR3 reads TGTGCCAGCAGCCAAGAAGGGAGGGCAGGGGTCGAAGAGACCCAGTACTTC.